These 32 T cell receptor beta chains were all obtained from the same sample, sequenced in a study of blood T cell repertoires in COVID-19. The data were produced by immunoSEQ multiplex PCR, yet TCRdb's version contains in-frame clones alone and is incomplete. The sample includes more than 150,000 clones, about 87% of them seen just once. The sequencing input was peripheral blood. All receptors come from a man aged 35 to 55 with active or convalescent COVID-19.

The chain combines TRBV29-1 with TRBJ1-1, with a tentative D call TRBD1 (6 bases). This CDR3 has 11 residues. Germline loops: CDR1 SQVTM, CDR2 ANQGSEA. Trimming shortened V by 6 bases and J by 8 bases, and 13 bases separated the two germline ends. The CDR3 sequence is CSVHRVMEAFF. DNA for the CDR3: TGCAGCGTACACAGGGTAATGGAAGCTTTCTTT.

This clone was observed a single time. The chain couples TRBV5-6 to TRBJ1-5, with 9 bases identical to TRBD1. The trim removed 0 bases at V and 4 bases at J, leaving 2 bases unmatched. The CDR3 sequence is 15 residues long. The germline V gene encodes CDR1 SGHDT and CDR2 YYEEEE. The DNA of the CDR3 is TGTGCCAGCAGCTTGGGGACAGGGGTAAATCAGCCCCAGCATTTT. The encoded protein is CASSLGTGVNQPQHF.

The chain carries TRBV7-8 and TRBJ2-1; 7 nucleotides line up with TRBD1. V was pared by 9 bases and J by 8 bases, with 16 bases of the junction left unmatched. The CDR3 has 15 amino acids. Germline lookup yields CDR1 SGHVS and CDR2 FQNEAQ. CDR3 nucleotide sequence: TGTGCCAGTATCAATTACAGGGACAGCCTCGATGAGCAGTTCTTC. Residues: CASINYRDSLDEQFF.

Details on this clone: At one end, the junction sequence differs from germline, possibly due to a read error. The CDR3 spells CASTYLGRRGYTF. The CDR3 DNA sequence: TGTGCCAGCACTTACTTGGGGCGTCGCGGCTACACCTTC. This rearrangement joins TRBV6-5 to TRBJ1-2, with TRBD1 as a possible D gene (5 bases). The germline V gene has CDR1 MNHEY and CDR2 SVGAGI. This CDR3 contains 13 residues.

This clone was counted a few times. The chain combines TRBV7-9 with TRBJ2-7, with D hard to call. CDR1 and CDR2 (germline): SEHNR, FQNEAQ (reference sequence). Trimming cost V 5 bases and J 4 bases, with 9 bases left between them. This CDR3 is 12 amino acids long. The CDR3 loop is CASSTRLYEQYF. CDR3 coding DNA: TGTGCCAGCAGCACGCGATTATACGAGCAGTACTTC.

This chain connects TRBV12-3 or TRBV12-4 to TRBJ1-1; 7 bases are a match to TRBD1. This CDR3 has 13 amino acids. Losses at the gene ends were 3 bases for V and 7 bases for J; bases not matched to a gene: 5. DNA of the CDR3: TGTGCCAGCAGTTTGGGCAGGGGGGTTGAAGCTTTCTTT. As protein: CASSLGRGVEAFF.

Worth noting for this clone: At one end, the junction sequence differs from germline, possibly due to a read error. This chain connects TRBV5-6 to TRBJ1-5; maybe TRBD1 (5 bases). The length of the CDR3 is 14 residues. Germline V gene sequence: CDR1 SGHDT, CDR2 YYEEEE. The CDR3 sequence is CASRLGPGNQPQHF. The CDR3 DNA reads TGTGCCAGCAGGTTGGGGCCCGGCAATCAGCCCCAGCATTTT.

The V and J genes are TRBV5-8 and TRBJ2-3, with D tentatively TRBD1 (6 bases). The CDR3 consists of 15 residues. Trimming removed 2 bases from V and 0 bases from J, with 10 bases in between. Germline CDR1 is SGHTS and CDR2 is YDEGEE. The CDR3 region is CASSFYRVSTDTQYF. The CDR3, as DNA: TGTGCCAGCAGCTTTTACAGGGTCAGCACAGATACGCAGTATTTT. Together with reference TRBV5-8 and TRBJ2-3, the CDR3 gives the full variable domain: EAGVTQSPTHLIKTRGQQATLRCSPISGHTSVYWYQQALGLGLQFLLWYDEGEERNRGNFPPRFSGRQFPNYSSELNVNALELEDSALYLCASSFYRVSTDTQYFGPGTRLTVL.

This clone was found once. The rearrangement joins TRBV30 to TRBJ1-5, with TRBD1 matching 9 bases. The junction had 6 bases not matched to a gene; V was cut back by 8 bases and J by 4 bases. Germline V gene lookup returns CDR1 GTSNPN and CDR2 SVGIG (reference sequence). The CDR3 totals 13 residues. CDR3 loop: CAGGQGINQPQHF. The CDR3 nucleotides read TGTGCCGGGGGACAGGGAATAAATCAGCCCCAGCATTTT.

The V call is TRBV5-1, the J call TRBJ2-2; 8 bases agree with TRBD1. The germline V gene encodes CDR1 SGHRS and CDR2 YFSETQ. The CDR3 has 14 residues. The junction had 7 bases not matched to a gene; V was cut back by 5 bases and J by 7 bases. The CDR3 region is CASSQDRVVGELFF. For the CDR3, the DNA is TGCGCCAGCAGTCAGGACAGGGTGGTCGGGGAGCTGTTTTTT.

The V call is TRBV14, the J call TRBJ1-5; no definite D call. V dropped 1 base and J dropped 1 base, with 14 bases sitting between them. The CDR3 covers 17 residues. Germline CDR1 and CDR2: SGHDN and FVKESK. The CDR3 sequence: CASSQVGRDRSNQPQHF. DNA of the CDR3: TGTGCCAGCAGCCAAGTGGGGAGGGATCGCAGCAATCAGCCCCAGCATTTT.

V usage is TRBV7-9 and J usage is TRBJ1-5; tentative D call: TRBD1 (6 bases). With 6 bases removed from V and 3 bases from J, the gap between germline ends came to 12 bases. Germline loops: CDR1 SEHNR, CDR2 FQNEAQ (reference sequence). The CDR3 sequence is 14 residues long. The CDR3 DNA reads TGTGCCAGCAGTACACAGGGCTTCAATCAGCCCCAGCATTTT. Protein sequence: CASSTQGFNQPQHF.

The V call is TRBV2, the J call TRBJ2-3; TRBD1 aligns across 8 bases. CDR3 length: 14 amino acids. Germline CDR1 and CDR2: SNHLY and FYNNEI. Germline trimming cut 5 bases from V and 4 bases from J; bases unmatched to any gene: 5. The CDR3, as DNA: TGTGCCAGCAGTACGGACAGGGCTTCAGATACGCAGTATTTT. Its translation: CASSTDRASDTQYF.

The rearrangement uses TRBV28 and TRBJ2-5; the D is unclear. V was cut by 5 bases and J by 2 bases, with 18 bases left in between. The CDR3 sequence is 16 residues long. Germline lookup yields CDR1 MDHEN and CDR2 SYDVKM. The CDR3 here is CASSPPLGSHQETQYF. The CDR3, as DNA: TGTGCCAGCAGTCCCCCCCTAGGCAGCCATCAAGAGACCCAGTACTTC.

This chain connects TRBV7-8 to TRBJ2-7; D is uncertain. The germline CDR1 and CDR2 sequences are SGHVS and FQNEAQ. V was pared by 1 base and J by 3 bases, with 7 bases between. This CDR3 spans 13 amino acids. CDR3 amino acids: CASSLGQNYEQYF. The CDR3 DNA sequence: TGTGCCAGCAGCTTAGGGCAGAACTACGAGCAGTACTTC.

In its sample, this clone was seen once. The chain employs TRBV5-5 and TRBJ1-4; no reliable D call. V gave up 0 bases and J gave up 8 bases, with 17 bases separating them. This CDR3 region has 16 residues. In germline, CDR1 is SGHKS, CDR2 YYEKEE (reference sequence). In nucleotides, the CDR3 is TGTGCCAGCAGCTTGGGTCCACATTCGTTGGGCGAAAAACTGTTTTTT. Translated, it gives CASSLGPHSLGEKLFF.

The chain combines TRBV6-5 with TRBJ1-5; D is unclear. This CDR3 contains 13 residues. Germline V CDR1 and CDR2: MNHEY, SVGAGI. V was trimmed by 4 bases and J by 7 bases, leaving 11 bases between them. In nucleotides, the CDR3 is TGTGCCAGCAGTTCACACGGGGAACAGCCCCAGCATTTT. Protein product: CASSSHGEQPQHF.

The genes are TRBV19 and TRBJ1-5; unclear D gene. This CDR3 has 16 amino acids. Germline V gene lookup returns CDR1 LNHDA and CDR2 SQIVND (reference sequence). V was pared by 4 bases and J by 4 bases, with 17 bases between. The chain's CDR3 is CASSRPRSQLNQPQHF. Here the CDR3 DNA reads TGTGCCAGTAGTAGACCTCGGAGTCAGCTAAATCAGCCCCAGCATTTT.

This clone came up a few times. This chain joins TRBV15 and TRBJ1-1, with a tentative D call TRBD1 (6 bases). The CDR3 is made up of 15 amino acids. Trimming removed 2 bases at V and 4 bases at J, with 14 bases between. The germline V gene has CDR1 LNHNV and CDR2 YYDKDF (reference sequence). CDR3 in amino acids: CATSRFMTGFTEAFF. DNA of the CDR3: TGTGCCACCAGCAGATTCATGACAGGATTCACTGAAGCTTTCTTT.

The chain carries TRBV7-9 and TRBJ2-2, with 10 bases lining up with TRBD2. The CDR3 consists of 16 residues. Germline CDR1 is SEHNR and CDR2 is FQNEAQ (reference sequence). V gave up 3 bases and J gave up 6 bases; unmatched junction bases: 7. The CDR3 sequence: CASSFSGGRLSGELFF. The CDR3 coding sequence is TGTGCCAGCAGCTTTAGCGGGGGGAGGCTGTCCGGGGAGCTGTTTTTT.

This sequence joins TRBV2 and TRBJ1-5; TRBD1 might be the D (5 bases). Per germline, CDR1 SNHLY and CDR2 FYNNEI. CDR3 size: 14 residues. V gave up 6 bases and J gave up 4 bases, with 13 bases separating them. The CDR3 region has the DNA TGTGCCAGCAGGCGGGGACCCCTAAATCAGCCCCAGCATTTT. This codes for CASRRGPLNQPQHF. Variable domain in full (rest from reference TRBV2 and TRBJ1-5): EPEVTQTPSHQVTQMGQEVILRCVPISNHLYFYWYRQILGQKVEFLVSFYNNEISEKSEIFDDQFSVERPDGSNFTLKIRSTKLEDSAMYFCASRRGPLNQPQHFGDGTRLSIL.

CDR3 nucleotide sequence: TGTGCCAGCAGCCCCAGGTCCTACAATGAGCAGTTCTTC. This sequence encodes CASSPRSYNEQFF. The chain joins TRBV7-9 to TRBJ2-1; D uncertain. Per the germline V gene, CDR1 is SEHNR and CDR2 is FQNEAQ (reference sequence). The CDR3 is made up of 13 amino acids. Trimming left V 5 bases short and J 1 base short, with 6 bases between.

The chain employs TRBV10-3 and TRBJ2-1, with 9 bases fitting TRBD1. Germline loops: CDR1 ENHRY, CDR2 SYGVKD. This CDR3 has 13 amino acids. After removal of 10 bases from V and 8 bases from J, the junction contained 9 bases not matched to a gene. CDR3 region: CATQGQGLYEQFF. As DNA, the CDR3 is TGTGCCACTCAGGGACAGGGCCTGTATGAGCAGTTCTTC.

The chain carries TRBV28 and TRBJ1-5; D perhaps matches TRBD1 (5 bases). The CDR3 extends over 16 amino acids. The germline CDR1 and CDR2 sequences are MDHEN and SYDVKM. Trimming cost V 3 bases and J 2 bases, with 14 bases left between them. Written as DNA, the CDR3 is TGTGCCAGCAGTTTTTCCTCCAGGGTGGGCAATCAGCCCCAGCATTTT. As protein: CASSFSSRVGNQPQHF.

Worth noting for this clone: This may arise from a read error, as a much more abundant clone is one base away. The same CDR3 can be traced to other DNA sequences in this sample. CDR3 loop: CASSELAGGPDTQYF. CDR3 nucleotides: TGTGCCAGCAGTGAACTAGCGGGGGGTCCAGATACGCAGTATTTT. The chain links TRBV6-1 to TRBJ2-3, with 11 positions matching TRBD2. The J segment lost 4 bases and the V segment lost 2 bases, leaving 2 bases of the junction unmatched. In germline, CDR1 is MNHNS, CDR2 SASEGT. The CDR3 contains 15 residues.

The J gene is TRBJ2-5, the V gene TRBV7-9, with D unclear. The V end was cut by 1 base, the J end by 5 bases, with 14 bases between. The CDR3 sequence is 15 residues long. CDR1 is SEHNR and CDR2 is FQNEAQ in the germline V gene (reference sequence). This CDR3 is CASSLVLVSSETQYF. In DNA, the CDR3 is TGTGCCAGCAGCTTAGTGTTGGTGAGCTCTGAGACCCAGTACTTC.

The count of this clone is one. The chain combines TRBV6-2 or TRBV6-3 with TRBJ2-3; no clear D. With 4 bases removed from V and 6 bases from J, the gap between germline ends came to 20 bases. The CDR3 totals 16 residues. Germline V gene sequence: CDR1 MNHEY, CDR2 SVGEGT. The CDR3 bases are TGTGCCAGCAGTTCCTCTGAGAGGAAGAGGTCGGATACGCAGTATTTT. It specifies CASSSSERKRSDTQYF.

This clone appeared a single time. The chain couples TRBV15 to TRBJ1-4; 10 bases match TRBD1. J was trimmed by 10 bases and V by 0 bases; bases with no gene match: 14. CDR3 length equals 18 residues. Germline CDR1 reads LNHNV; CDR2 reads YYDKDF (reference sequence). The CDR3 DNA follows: TGTGCCACCAGCAGAGATCGGCGCGGCGGGACAGGGGAACGAAAACTGTTTTTT. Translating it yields CATSRDRRGGTGERKLFF. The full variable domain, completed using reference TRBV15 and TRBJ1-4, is DAMVIQNPRYQVTQFGKPVTLSCSQTLNHNVMYWYQQKSSQAPKLLFHYYDKDFNNEADTPDNFQSRRPNTSFCFLDIRSPGLGDTAMYLCATSRDRRGGTGERKLFFGSGTQLSVL.

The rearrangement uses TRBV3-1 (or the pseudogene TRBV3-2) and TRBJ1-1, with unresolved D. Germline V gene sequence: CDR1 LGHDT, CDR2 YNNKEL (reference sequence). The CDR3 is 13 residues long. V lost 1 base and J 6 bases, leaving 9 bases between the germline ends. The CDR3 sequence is CASSQGGLPEAFF. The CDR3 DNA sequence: TGTGCCAGCAGCCAAGGTGGCCTCCCTGAAGCTTTCTTT.

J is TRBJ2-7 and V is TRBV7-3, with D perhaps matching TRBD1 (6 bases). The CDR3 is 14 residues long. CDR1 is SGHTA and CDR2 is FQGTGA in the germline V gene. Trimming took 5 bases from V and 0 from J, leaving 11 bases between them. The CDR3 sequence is CASSPTGSSYEQYF. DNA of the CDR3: TGTGCCAGCAGCCCTACAGGGTCCTCCTACGAGCAGTACTTC.

The CDR3 is CASSLDRVNTEAFF. Written as DNA, the CDR3 is TGTGCCAGCAGCTTAGACAGGGTGAACACTGAAGCTTTCTTT. The chain recombines TRBV7-2 with TRBJ1-1; D is possibly TRBD1 (6 bases). The CDR3 contains 14 residues. V lost 1 base, J lost 0 bases, and 6 bases lay in between. Germline V CDR1 and CDR2: SGHTA, FQGNSA.

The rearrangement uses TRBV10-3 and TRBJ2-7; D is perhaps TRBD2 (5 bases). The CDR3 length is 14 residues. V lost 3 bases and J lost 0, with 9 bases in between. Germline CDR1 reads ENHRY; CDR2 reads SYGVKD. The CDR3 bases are TGTGCCATCAGTGAAACGAGCGGCTCCTACGAGCAGTACTTC. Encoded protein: CAISETSGSYEQYF.